This entry describes one T cell receptor beta chain. The antigen is not known. The data were obtained in a study of a mutant IDH1 vaccine in newly diagnosed glioma. Stated time point: week 35, safety follow-up. Each vaccine dose was 300 ug of mutant IDH1 20-mer peptide, with topical imiquimod. Study observations and caveats: Immune responses induced by the vaccine were seen in roughly 93% of patients, spanning multiple MHC alleles.

Sequenced by immunoSEQ multiplex PCR; TCRdb stores in-frame clones only, minus some. There are tens of thousands of clones in the sample; 80% to 90% occur only once, and roughly 1.5% lies in the top ten. Trimming took 7 bases from V and 0 from J, leaving 6 bases between them. The CDR3 spans 13 residues. The germline CDR1 and CDR2 sequences are SGHTA and FQGNSA. The source of this sequence is a man aged 40-49 years with glioma. The rearrangement links TRBV7-2 to TRBJ2-2, with D maybe TRBD1 (6 bases). The source was PBMCs, collected from a glioma patient whose treatment included an IDH1 peptide vaccine. CDR3 in amino acids: CASKGANTGELFF. The CDR3 DNA reads as TGTGCCAGCAAGGGGGCGAACACCGGGGAGCTGTTTTTT.